Shown below are 25 T cell receptor beta chains from a single sample sequenced in a study of blood T cell repertoires in COVID-19. Generated by immunoSEQ multiplex PCR, the TCRdb table keeps only in-frame clones and is missing some. The sample gives approximately 180,000 clones, over 75% of which show up once; about 3.3% is in the top ten. Sequencing was done on a sample of peripheral blood. All receptors derive from a man aged 55 to 70 with acute or convalescent COVID-19.

V is TRBV18 and J is TRBJ2-1; D is uncertain. CDR3 length: 14 amino acids. V was clipped by 0 bases and J by 5 bases, with 8 bases between them. The germline V gene encodes CDR1 KGHSH and CDR2 LQKENI. The CDR3 DNA follows: TGTGCCAGCTCACCACCAGACTTGCACAATGAGCAGTTCTTC. Residues: CASSPPDLHNEQFF.

The gene calls are TRBV19 and TRBJ2-7; a weak D match, TRBD1 (5 bases). The CDR3 runs 13 residues. CDR1 is LNHDA, CDR2 SQIVND, per germline (reference sequence). V dropped 4 bases and J dropped 9 bases, with 16 bases sitting between them. CDR3 in amino acids: CASSTLVQERQYF. For the CDR3, the DNA is TGTGCCAGTAGTACTCTTGTACAGGAGCGGCAGTACTTC.

The chain's CDR3 is CSAQNGVGQYF. The CDR3 coding sequence is TGCAGCGCCCAAAACGGGGTAGGGCAGTATTTT. The V gene is TRBV29-1, the J gene TRBJ2-3; D is possibly TRBD2 (5 bases). V was clipped by 7 bases and J by 11 bases, with 16 bases between them. Germline CDR1 and CDR2: SQVTM and ANQGSEA. The CDR3 is made up of 11 amino acids.

This sequence joins TRBV28 and TRBJ1-4; D remains unclear. Germline values: CDR1 MDHEN, CDR2 SYDVKM. The CDR3 extends over 15 amino acids. Trimming cost V 5 bases and J 4 bases, with 14 bases left between them. Here the CDR3 DNA reads TGTGCCAGCAGTCCGGGAGGAGGGATTAATGAAAAACTGTTTTTT. Encoded protein: CASSPGGGINEKLFF.

This chain joins TRBV3-1 (or the pseudogene TRBV3-2) and TRBJ1-5; D uncertain. With 4 bases removed from V and 3 bases from J, the gap between germline ends came to 10 bases. The CDR3 sequence is 14 residues long. Per the germline V gene, CDR1 is LGHDT and CDR2 is YNNKEL (reference sequence). The CDR3, as DNA: TGTGCCAGCAGCCCACGGTTGGTCAATCAGCCCCAGCATTTT. Translating gives CASSPRLVNQPQHF.

This clone turned up a few times. The chain has TRBV28 and TRBJ2-3; 8 positions match TRBD2. CDR1 MDHEN and CDR2 SYDVKM come from the germline V gene. The CDR3 totals 12 residues. The CDR3 DNA is TGTTCGAGCGGGAGTAGCACAGATACGCAGTATTTT. Translation gives CSSGSSTDTQYF.

This chain uses TRBV6-2 or TRBV6-3 with TRBJ1-1, with a weak D call TRBD1 (6 bases). Between the trimmed V and J ends, which lost 5 bases and 1 base, there was a span of 14 bases. The CDR3 has 15 amino acids. Germline CDR1 is MNHEY and CDR2 is SVGEGT. The CDR3 here is CASSAGRGENTEAFF. For the CDR3, the DNA is TGTGCCAGCAGTGCCGGCAGGGGCGAGAACACTGAAGCTTTCTTT.

V and J are TRBV19 and TRBJ2-6; D unresolved. Germline CDR1 is LNHDA and CDR2 is SQIVND (reference sequence). V was clipped by 3 bases and J by 1 base, with 7 bases between them. The CDR3 has 15 amino acids. CDR3 sequence reads: CASSMFASGANVLTF. The CDR3 DNA reads as TGTGCCAGTAGTATGTTCGCGTCTGGGGCCAACGTCCTGACTTTC.

This chain connects TRBV3-1 (or the pseudogene TRBV3-2) to TRBJ1-4; no definite D call. CDR1 and CDR2 from the germline V gene are LGHDT and YNNKEL (reference sequence). Trimming removed 0 bases at V and 2 bases at J, with 10 bases between. The CDR3 has 16 amino acids. The CDR3 DNA is TGTGCCAGCAGCCAAGACGCGTACGGGACTAATGAAAAACTGTTTTTT. As protein: CASSQDAYGTNEKLFF.

With respect to this clone: A junction end diverges from the germline sequence, so it may reflect a read error. CDR3 nucleotides: TGCGCCAGCAGCTTGGGGCAGGGGCGAACTGGAGCTTTCTTT. This encodes CASSLGQGRTGAFF. The rearrangement uses TRBV5-1 and TRBJ1-1; possible D gene TRBD1, 6 bases. This CDR3 has 14 amino acids. Germline assignment: CDR1 SGHRS and CDR2 YFSETQ. Full variable domain (outside the CDR3, taken from reference TRBV5-1 and TRBJ1-1): KAGVTQTPRYLIKTRGQQVTLSCSPISGHRSVSWYQQTPGQGLQFLFEYFSETQRNKGNFPGRFSGRQFSNSRSEMNVSTLELGDSALYLCASSLGQGRTGAFFGQGTRLTVV.

The CDR3 here is CASRLVGRNEQFF. Written as DNA, the CDR3 is TGTGCCAGCAGGTTGGTGGGCCGTAATGAGCAGTTCTTC. V and J are TRBV28 and TRBJ2-1; no clear D. Trimming took 6 bases from V and 7 from J, leaving 13 bases between them. CDR3 length equals 13 residues. CDR1 and CDR2 from the germline V gene are MDHEN and SYDVKM.

The V call is TRBV7-9, the J call TRBJ1-2; no clear D gene. V shed 5 bases and J shed 5 bases, with 21 bases lying between them. Germline CDR1 is SEHNR and CDR2 is FQNEAQ (reference sequence). The CDR3 runs 16 residues. Here the CDR3 DNA reads TGTGCCAGCAGCCTGCGCGGAGGGCGGGAAGGGTATGGCTACACCTTC. Translating it yields CASSLRGGREGYGYTF.

The rearrangement links TRBV28 to TRBJ2-1, with D possibly matching TRBD2 (5 bases). This CDR3 has 15 residues. Germline lookup yields CDR1 MDHEN and CDR2 SYDVKM. Trimming shortened V by 7 bases and J by 5 bases, and 18 bases separated the two germline ends. CDR3 DNA sequence: TGTGCCAGCACCCCTCGGCTAGCTCAGGACAATGAGCAGTTCTTC. It translates to CASTPRLAQDNEQFF.

This clone has only one observation. V is TRBV6-5 and J is TRBJ2-7; D is perhaps TRBD1 (6 bases). From germline, CDR1 is MNHEY and CDR2 SVGAGI. CDR3 length: 13 residues. Trimming stripped 8 bases from V and 7 bases from J, with 18 bases between. CDR3 in DNA: TGTGCCAGCCGACCCGGGACAACGGGGGAGCAGTACTTC. It encodes CASRPGTTGEQYF.

The rearrangement links TRBV6-1 to TRBJ2-5; D is unresolved. CDR3 length: 15 amino acids. The V end lost 1 base, the J end lost 6 bases, and 15 bases lay between the germline ends. CDR1 MNHNS and CDR2 SASEGT come from the germline V gene. CDR3 nucleotide sequence: TGTGCCAGCAGTGAAGGTCCGAGTAGCTGGAAGACCCAGTACTTC. As protein: CASSEGPSSWKTQYF.

This clone has just a few counts. This chain connects TRBV5-1 to TRBJ2-3; no clear D gene. V gave up 0 bases and J gave up 2 bases, with 7 bases separating them. This CDR3 is 14 amino acids long. The germline V gene has CDR1 SGHRS and CDR2 YFSETQ. CDR3 DNA sequence: TGCGCCAGCAGCTTGGCCATCAACACAGATACGCAGTATTTT. It encodes CASSLAINTDTQYF.

The J gene is TRBJ2-7, the V gene TRBV19; 10 bases align to TRBD1. The CDR3 covers 15 residues. CDR1 is LNHDA and CDR2 is SQIVND in the germline V gene (reference sequence). Trimming took 6 bases from V and 4 from J; bases not matched to a gene: 9. The CDR3 loop is CASSRTGQGDYEQYF. CDR3 in DNA: TGTGCCAGTAGCAGGACCGGACAGGGGGATTACGAGCAGTACTTC. The full variable domain, its missing parts supplied by reference TRBV19 and TRBJ2-7, is DGGITQSPKYLFRKEGQNVTLSCEQNLNHDAMYWYRQDPGQGLRLIYYSQIVNDFQKGDIAEGYSVSREKKESFPLTVTSAQKNPTAFYLCASSRTGQGDYEQYFGPGTRLTVT.

The chain combines TRBV5-8 with TRBJ2-1; possibly TRBD1 for D (6 bases). This CDR3 is 15 amino acids long. The V end was cut by 0 bases, the J end by 9 bases, with 16 bases between. Germline V gives CDR1 SGHTS, CDR2 YDEGEE. CDR3 amino acids: CASSLGTTGSGEQFF. CDR3 in DNA: TGTGCCAGCAGCTTGGGGACCACAGGGTCGGGTGAGCAGTTCTTC.

V is TRBV20-1 and J is TRBJ1-1; no reliable D call. Germline V gene lookup returns CDR1 DFQATT and CDR2 SNEGSKA (reference sequence). CDR3 length equals 13 residues. Between the trimmed V and J ends, which lost 3 bases and 1 base, there was a span of 9 bases. CDR3 nucleotide sequence: TGCAGTGCTAGTCGTGACAAGAACACTGAAGCTTTCTTT. Amino acids: CSASRDKNTEAFF.

The J gene is TRBJ1-1, the V gene TRBV3-1 (or the pseudogene TRBV3-2), with 7 bases aligning to TRBD1. V shed 6 bases and J 0 bases; nucleotides not matched to a gene: 13. Germline V CDR1 and CDR2: LGHDT, YNNKEL (reference sequence). There are 17 residues in the CDR3. DNA of the CDR3: TGTGCCAGCAGGTTAGGGGGGACAGCCATTCTGAACACTGAAGCTTTCTTT. Translation: CASRLGGTAILNTEAFF.

V is TRBV2 and J is TRBJ2-1; no firm D call. Trimming removed 2 bases from V and 7 bases from J, with 9 bases in between. This CDR3 has 13 residues. Germline CDR1 and CDR2: SNHLY and FYNNEI. CDR3 in DNA: TGTGCCAGCAGTGAATTTGTGAGAAATGAGCAGTTCTTC. Protein sequence: CASSEFVRNEQFF.

The gene calls are TRBV18 and TRBJ1-3; perhaps TRBD1 as D (5 bases). The length of the CDR3 is 15 residues. V was cut by 2 bases and J by 7 bases, with 15 bases left in between. Germline CDR1 KGHSH, CDR2 LQKENI. DNA of the CDR3: TGTGCCAGCTCACCATTATCCGTCGGGGGTAACACCATATATTTT. This translates into CASSPLSVGGNTIYF.

The chain has TRBV3-1 (or the pseudogene TRBV3-2) and TRBJ2-2; 9 bases fit TRBD2. Trimming cost V 1 base and J 0 bases; bases outside gene matches: 3. Germline V CDR1 and CDR2: LGHDT, YNNKEL (reference sequence). The CDR3 loop spans 17 amino acids. DNA of the CDR3: TGTGCCAGCAGCCAAGCTAGCGGGAATCCGAACACCGGGGAGCTGTTTTTT. It encodes CASSQASGNPNTGELFF.

The chain uses TRBV28 and TRBJ1-1; D gene uncertain. The V and J ends lost 8 bases and 0 bases respectively, with 10 bases between them. This CDR3 has 13 residues. CDR1 is MDHEN and CDR2 is SYDVKM in the germline V gene. CDR3 nucleotide sequence: TGTGCCAGCTTGGGGAGGATGAACACTGAAGCTTTCTTT. Amino acid sequence: CASLGRMNTEAFF.

This clone has only a few counts. The CDR3: CASSSSGTNSYNEQFF. In nucleotides, the CDR3 is TGTGCCAGCAGTTCCTCCGGGACAAACTCCTACAATGAGCAGTTCTTC. The chain combines TRBV28 with TRBJ2-1; tentatively, D is TRBD1 (6 bases). Between the trimmed V and J ends, which lost 4 bases and 0 bases, there was a span of 13 bases. The germline V gene has CDR1 MDHEN and CDR2 SYDVKM. The CDR3 totals 16 residues.